This TCR beta chain was profiled in a study of PD-L1 blockade in urothelial cancer. In the study overall: Beginning at some point between 2014 and 2015, patients received atezolizumab, given as 1,200 mg intravenously every 3 weeks.

Study results and limitations: Having blood TCR clonality under the median before treatment predicted better survival.

Note on this clone: The antigen is undetermined.

Time point denoted: pretreatment peripheral blood. Each patient gave between 1 and 8 samples, pretreatment and on-treatment. Each PCR reaction had synthetic TCR analog templates spiked into it. Method: immunoSEQ multiplex PCR; TCRdb's copy keeps in-frame clones and lacks some. The sample contains 95,000 or so clones, over 75% of which appear only once. The V end was cut by 5 bases, the J end by 3 bases, with 16 bases between. Looked up from germline, CDR1 is MDHEN and CDR2 is SYDVKM. This CDR3 is built from 15 residues. The V call is TRBV28, the J call TRBJ1-2; possibly TRBD1 for D (6 bases). The receptor was derived from a man aged 55-75 years with urothelial cancer. The sample consisted of PBMCs, taken around atezolizumab (anti-PD-L1) treatment. CDR3: CASSPPSGVYYGYTF. The CDR3 region has the DNA TGTGCCAGCAGTCCCCCCTCAGGGGTATACTATGGCTACACCTTC.